A single sample gave rise to the 12 T cell receptor beta chains below, sequenced in a study of cytomegalovirus exposure and HLA in healthy donors (dated by TCRdb to about 2017). Libraries were prepared through the immunoSEQ multiplex PCR assay. For the multiplex PCR, a mixture combining 60 forward primers for TCR Vbeta segments and 13 reverse primers for TCR Jbeta segments was used. Sourced from immuneACCESS, this table was stored by TCRdb with only in-frame sequences that have V and J called. A share of the clones is absent; for the studies checked, an unresolved V gene accounts for under half, and the remainder has no known explanation. This sample gives 150,000 to 200,000 clones in total; around 90% of them show up just once. The biggest ten clones account for 0.85% of the sample. Sequenced material: PBMCs. The receptor set was obtained from a woman aged 25-40 years in good health and CMV-seronegative.

In its sample, this clone was seen a few times. The rearrangement links TRBV7-9 to TRBJ1-4, with D maybe TRBD1 (5 bases). This CDR3 has 15 amino acids. The V gene's germline CDR1 is SEHNR and CDR2 FQNEAQ (reference sequence). V lost 5 bases, J lost 3 bases, and 13 bases lay in between. CDR3: CASSQRRGPNEKLFF. The CDR3, as DNA: TGTGCCAGCAGCCAGAGGAGGGGCCCTAATGAAAAACTGTTTTTT.

The chain carries TRBV18 and TRBJ1-1, with 8 nucleotides matching TRBD1. V shed 5 bases and J 0 bases; nucleotides not matched to a gene: 11. Germline CDR1 KGHSH, CDR2 LQKENI. The CDR3 runs 17 residues. The CDR3 DNA follows: TGTGCCAGCTCAACCCTTGACAGGGGATCGATGAACACTGAAGCTTTCTTT. Its translation: CASSTLDRGSMNTEAFF.

The CDR3 sequence: CASTALGQLADTQYF. The DNA of the CDR3 is TGTGCCAGCACCGCCCTGGGGCAGTTGGCAGATACGCAGTATTTT. V gene TRBV6-6 combines with J gene TRBJ2-3; a weak D match, TRBD1 (5 bases). Trimming took 7 bases from V and 4 from J, leaving 18 bases between them. CDR3 length: 15 residues. CDR1 and CDR2 (germline): MNHNY, SVGAGI (reference sequence).

J is TRBJ2-3 and V is TRBV11-2; 10 bases agree with TRBD2. This CDR3 comprises 17 residues. CDR1 is SGHAT, CDR2 FQNNGV, per germline. Trimming removed 3 bases from V and 6 bases from J; junction bases left unmatched: 12. The CDR3 region is CASSLVRTSGWSDTQYF. The CDR3 DNA reads as TGTGCCAGCAGCTTGGTCAGGACTAGCGGTTGGTCGGATACGCAGTATTTT.

V and J are TRBV27 and TRBJ2-1, with 10 bases matching TRBD1. CDR1 and CDR2 from the germline V gene are MNHEY and SMNVEV (reference sequence). The V gene end was trimmed by 8 bases and the J gene end by 7 bases; junction bases not matched to a gene: 8. This CDR3 is built from 14 residues. DNA for the CDR3: TGTGCCAGCGACCTAAGACAGGGGGCAAATGAGCAGTTCTTC. Translation gives CASDLRQGANEQFF.

The V call is TRBV19, the J call TRBJ2-2, with D possibly being TRBD1 (6 bases). In germline, CDR1 is LNHDA, CDR2 SQIVND (reference sequence). Trimming removed 2 bases from V and 5 bases from J, with 12 bases in between. This CDR3 comprises 15 residues. The chain's CDR3 is CASSIIDRLTGELFF. The CDR3 nucleotides read TGTGCCAGTAGTATAATCGACAGGCTTACCGGGGAGCTGTTTTTT. The variable domain in full, completed from reference TRBV19 and TRBJ2-2, reads DGGITQSPKYLFRKEGQNVTLSCEQNLNHDAMYWYRQDPGQGLRLIYYSQIVNDFQKGDIAEGYSVSREKKESFPLTVTSAQKNPTAFYLCASSIIDRLTGELFFGEGSRLTVL.

This clone was counted between two and nine times. The genes are TRBV7-9 and TRBJ2-1; D possibly corresponds to TRBD2 (5 bases). The ends were cut back, 1 base at V and 12 bases at J, with 13 bases in the middle. The CDR3 has 13 amino acids. Germline loops: CDR1 SEHNR, CDR2 FQNEAQ (reference sequence). CDR3 in amino acids: CASSLVVASPQFF. The DNA for the CDR3 is TGTGCCAGCAGCTTAGTGGTGGCTAGCCCGCAGTTCTTC.

The chain carries TRBV7-7 and TRBJ2-3, with a weak D call TRBD2 (6 bases). This CDR3 comprises 14 residues. V was clipped by 5 bases and J by 1 base, with 10 bases between them. CDR1 SSHAT and CDR2 FNYEAQ come from the germline V gene (reference sequence). CDR3 DNA: TGTGCCAGCAGCCCCGGACTACGCACAGATACGCAGTATTTT. It encodes CASSPGLRTDTQYF.

The chain is built from TRBV6-5 and TRBJ1-3, with D possibly TRBD1 on 6 matching bases. Trimming removed 2 bases from V and 2 bases from J, with 13 bases in between. CDR3 length: 16 residues. Germline V gene data show CDR1 as MNHEY and CDR2 as SVGAGI. As DNA, the CDR3 is TGTGCCAGCAGTTACCTACAGGGTTTAGCTGGAAACACCATATATTTT. Protein product: CASSYLQGLAGNTIYF.

The chain uses TRBV7-9 and TRBJ2-1; 13 bases line up with TRBD2. Germline lookup yields CDR1 SEHNR and CDR2 FQNEAQ (reference sequence). V shed 1 base and J 10 bases; nucleotides not matched to a gene: 1. This CDR3 is 14 amino acids long. CDR3 loop: CASSLGLAGGEQFF. DNA of the CDR3: TGTGCCAGCAGCTTAGGACTAGCGGGAGGCGAGCAGTTCTTC.

The gene calls are TRBV29-1 and TRBJ2-7; TRBD2 agrees at 9 bases. After removal of 4 bases from V and 6 bases from J, the junction contained 10 bases not matched to a gene. The CDR3 is 14 amino acids. Germline V gene sequence: CDR1 SQVTM, CDR2 ANQGSEA. Written as DNA, the CDR3 is TGCAGCGTTGTTGGGCTAGCGGGATGGGCCGAGCAGTACTTC. This codes for CSVVGLAGWAEQYF.

CDR3 sequence reads: CASSVGSSTYEQYF. Here the CDR3 DNA reads TGTGCCAGCAGCGTAGGGAGCAGTACCTACGAGCAGTACTTC. The chain is built from TRBV9 and TRBJ2-7, with D uncertain. Germline V CDR1 and CDR2: SGDLS, YYNGEE. V was trimmed by 0 bases and J by 2 bases, leaving 9 bases between them. The CDR3 consists of 14 residues.